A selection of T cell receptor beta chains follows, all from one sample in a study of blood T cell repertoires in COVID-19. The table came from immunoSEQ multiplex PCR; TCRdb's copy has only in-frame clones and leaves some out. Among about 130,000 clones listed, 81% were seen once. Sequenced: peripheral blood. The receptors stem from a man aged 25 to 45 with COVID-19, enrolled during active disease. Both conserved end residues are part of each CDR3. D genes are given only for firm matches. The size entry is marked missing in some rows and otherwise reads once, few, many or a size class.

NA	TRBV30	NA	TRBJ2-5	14	CAWSEARLQETQYF
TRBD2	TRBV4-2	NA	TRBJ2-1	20	CASSQEMMAVAGGFYNEQFF
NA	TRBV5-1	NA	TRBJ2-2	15	CASSIWGDNTGELFF
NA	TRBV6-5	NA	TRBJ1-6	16	CASSYSMGGYNSPLHF
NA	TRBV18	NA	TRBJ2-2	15	CASSLLDLQTGELFF
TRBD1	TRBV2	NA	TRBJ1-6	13	CASKGQGGSPLHF
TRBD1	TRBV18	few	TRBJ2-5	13	CASSQGAGETQYF
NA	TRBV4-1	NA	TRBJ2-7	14	CASSQAAGTYEQYF
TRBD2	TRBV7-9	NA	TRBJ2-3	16	CASSVRPSGRWDTQYF
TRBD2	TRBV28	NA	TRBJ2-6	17	CASSSLAGGSGANVLTF
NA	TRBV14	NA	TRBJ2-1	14	CASSPLGGGAEQFF
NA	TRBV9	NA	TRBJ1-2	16	CASSVDWRQGISGYTF
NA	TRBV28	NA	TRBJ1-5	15	CASSELQGNNQPQHF
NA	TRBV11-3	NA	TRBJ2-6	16	CASSRRPSSGANVLTF
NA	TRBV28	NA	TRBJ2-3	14	CASTLRGSLDTQYF
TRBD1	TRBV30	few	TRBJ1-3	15	CACWRPRQGGNTIYF
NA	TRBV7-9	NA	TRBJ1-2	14	CASSFSGRNYGYTF
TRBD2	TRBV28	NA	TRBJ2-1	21	CASSYPFWTSGGPHTYNEQFF
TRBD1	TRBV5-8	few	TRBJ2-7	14	CASSLWDRAYEQYF
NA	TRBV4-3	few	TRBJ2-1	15	CASSQEEAGHNEQFF
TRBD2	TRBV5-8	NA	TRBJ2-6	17	CAPAPGLILSGANVLTF
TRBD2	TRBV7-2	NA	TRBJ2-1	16	CASSLDGTSGYNEQFF
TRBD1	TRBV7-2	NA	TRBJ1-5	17	CASSLWGDRGGGQPQHF
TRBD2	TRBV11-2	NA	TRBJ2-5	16	CASSPLGLVSQETQYF
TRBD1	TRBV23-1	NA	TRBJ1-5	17	CASSQSRDRAPNQPQHF
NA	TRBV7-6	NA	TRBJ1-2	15	CASSYYATGSDGYTF
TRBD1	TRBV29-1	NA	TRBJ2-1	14	CSVVGGTGYDEQFF
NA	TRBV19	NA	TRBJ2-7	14	CASSPGTIGYEQYF
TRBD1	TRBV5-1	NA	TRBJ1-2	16	CASTLQGGQGTYGYTF
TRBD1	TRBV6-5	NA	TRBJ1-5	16	CASSYLGTGLDQPQHF
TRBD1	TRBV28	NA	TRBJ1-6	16	CASSWTGSSYNSPLHF
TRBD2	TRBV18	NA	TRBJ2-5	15	CASSPGGLAGETQYF
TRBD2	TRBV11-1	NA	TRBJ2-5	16	CASSSRTSVRKGTQYF
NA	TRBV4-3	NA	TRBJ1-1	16	CASSQERQAGNTEAFF
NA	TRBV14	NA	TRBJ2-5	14	CASSPGTLWGTQYF
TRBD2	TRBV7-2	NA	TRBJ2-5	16	CASSLGVAGGLETQYF
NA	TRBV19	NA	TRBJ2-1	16	CASSRGERSSYNEQFF
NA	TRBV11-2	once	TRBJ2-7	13	CASSRDQEGEQYF
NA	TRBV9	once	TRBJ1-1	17	CASSPHPAGVGSTEAFF
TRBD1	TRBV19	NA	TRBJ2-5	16	CASSSGTGVPQETQYF
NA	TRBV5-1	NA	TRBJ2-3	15	CASSLAGISTDTQYF
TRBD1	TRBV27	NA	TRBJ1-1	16	CASSPRQGRFRTEAFF
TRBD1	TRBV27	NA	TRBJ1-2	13	CASSLTGGVGYTF